This is a list of T cell receptor beta chains from one sample in a study of blood T cell repertoires in COVID-19. Clones were read by immunoSEQ multiplex PCR, and TCRdb kept only the in-frame ones, dropping some. In the table there are more than 200,000 clones, approximately 81% of which are singletons. The sequenced sample was peripheral blood. These receptors originate from an elderly woman with COVID-19, enrolled during active disease. CDR3s include the opening cysteine and the closing phenylalanine or tryptophan. A D gene is named only where the DNA matches it firmly. Some rows mark clone size as missing; the rest say once, few, many or name a class of expanded clone.

length: 13
V: TRBV4-1
D: .
size: .
J: TRBJ1-4
CDR3: CASREGGNEKLFF
DNA: TGCGCCAGCAGAGAAGGAGGGAATGAAAAACTGTTTTTT

length: 15
V: TRBV5-8
D: .
size: .
J: TRBJ1-4
CDR3: CASSRRQSSNEKLFF
DNA: TGTGCCAGCAGCCGAAGACAGTCATCTAATGAAAAACTGTTTTTT

length: 13
V: TRBV30
D: .
size: once
J: TRBJ1-2
CDR3: CAWSATKSYGYTF
DNA: TGTGCCTGGAGTGCTACGAAGAGCTATGGCTACACCTTC

length: 15
V: TRBV18
D: TRBD1
size: .
J: TRBJ2-1
CDR3: CASSPDRASYNEQFF
DNA: TGTGCCAGCTCACCAGACAGGGCCTCCTACAATGAGCAGTTCTTC

length: 23
V: TRBV3-1/TRBV3-2
D: .
size: once
J: TRBJ1-5
CDR3: CASSQDWVRVGGRVRKAGQPQHF
DNA: TGTGCCAGCAGCCAAGATTGGGTAAGGGTTGGAGGGCGCGTGCGAAAGGCGGGTCAGCCCCAGCATTTT

length: 19
V: TRBV3-1/TRBV3-2
D: TRBD2
size: .
J: TRBJ2-5
CDR3: CASSQDPRASGGSAETQYF
DNA: TGTGCCAGCAGCCAAGACCCACGGGCTAGCGGGGGAAGTGCAGAGACCCAGTACTTC

length: 16
V: TRBV14
D: TRBD1
size: .
J: TRBJ1-3
CDR3: CASSPQRQGGRNTIYF
DNA: TGTGCCAGCAGCCCTCAACGACAGGGAGGTAGAAACACCATATATTTT

length: 15
V: TRBV27
D: .
size: .
J: TRBJ1-1
CDR3: CASREGRIGGFEAFF
DNA: TGTGCCAGCAGGGAAGGTCGAATAGGGGGATTTGAAGCTTTCTTT

length: 13
V: TRBV6-5
D: .
size: .
J: TRBJ2-5
CDR3: CASSYAGRETQYF
DNA: TGTGCCAGCAGTTACGCCGGCAGGGAGACCCAGTACTTC

length: 13
V: TRBV24-1
D: .
size: .
J: TRBJ1-2
CDR3: CATSDPDSYGYTF
DNA: TGTGCCACCAGTGACCCAGACAGCTATGGCTACACCTTC

length: 18
V: TRBV19
D: TRBD1
size: .
J: TRBJ1-5
CDR3: CASSSPPRQGFGNQPQHF
DNA: TGTGCCAGTAGTTCCCCCCCGAGACAGGGTTTCGGAAATCAGCCCCAGCATTTT

length: 16
V: TRBV7-9
D: TRBD2
size: once
J: TRBJ2-1
CDR3: CASSLRTSGGENEQFF
DNA: TGTGCCAGCAGCCTTAGGACTAGCGGGGGGGAGAATGAGCAGTTCTTC

length: 13
V: TRBV4-2
D: TRBD1
size: .
J: TRBJ1-2
CDR3: CASSQVQGEGYTF
DNA: TGTGCCAGCAGCCAAGTACAGGGGGAAGGCTACACCTTC

length: 13
V: TRBV28
D: .
size: .
J: TRBJ1-3
CDR3: CASSLNGLNTIYF
DNA: TGTGCCAGCAGTTTAAACGGTTTAAACACCATATATTTT

length: 15
V: TRBV10-2
D: .
size: .
J: TRBJ1-2
CDR3: CASRTSVDSSVINTF
DNA: TGCGCCAGCAGGACGTCGGTAGACAGTTCAGTGATCAACACCTTC

length: 13
V: TRBV19
D: .
size: .
J: TRBJ2-5
CDR3: CASSPGSVETQYF
DNA: TGTGCCAGTAGCCCCGGGAGTGTAGAGACCCAGTACTTC

length: 15
V: TRBV5-1
D: .
size: .
J: TRBJ1-2
CDR3: CASSLVGGSLYGYTF
DNA: TGCGCCAGCAGCTTGGTGGGGGGAAGCCTTTATGGCTACACCTTC

length: 15
V: TRBV7-2
D: TRBD1
size: .
J: TRBJ1-6
CDR3: CASSLGDSYNSPLHF
DNA: TGTGCCAGCAGCTTAGGGGACAGCTATAATTCACCCCTCCACTTT

length: 15
V: TRBV15
D: .
size: .
J: TRBJ1-4
CDR3: CATSRLWGGDEKLFF
DNA: TGTGCCACCAGCAGGCTTTGGGGGGGAGATGAAAAACTGTTTTTT

length: 16
V: TRBV28
D: .
size: .
J: TRBJ2-1
CDR3: CASSFPDTLGGNEQFF
DNA: TGTGCCAGCAGTTTCCCGGACACCTTGGGGGGTAATGAGCAGTTCTTC

length: 15
V: TRBV9
D: TRBD2
size: few
J: TRBJ2-1
CDR3: CASSPRPAGRLEQFF
DNA: TGTGCCAGCAGCCCCCGCCCAGCGGGGCGTTTGGAGCAGTTCTTC

length: 14
V: TRBV5-6
D: .
size: once
J: TRBJ1-2
CDR3: CASSLEQVGPGYTF
DNA: TGTGCCAGCAGCTTGGAACAGGTTGGGCCCGGCTACACCTTC

length: 16
V: TRBV6-2/TRBV6-3
D: .
size: .
J: TRBJ2-1
CDR3: CASSYGGTLISDEQFF
DNA: TGTGCCAGCAGTTACGGTGGGACACTCATTAGTGATGAGCAGTTCTTC

length: 15
V: TRBV7-2
D: TRBD2
size: .
J: TRBJ2-1
CDR3: CASSPQRGGLNEQFF
DNA: TGTGCCAGCAGCCCCCAGCGGGGGGGCCTGAATGAGCAGTTCTTC

length: 15
V: TRBV15
D: TRBD1
size: .
J: TRBJ2-4
CDR3: CATSRQGAIKNIQYF
DNA: TGTGCCACCAGCAGGCAGGGGGCTATCAAAAACATTCAGTACTTC

length: 15
V: TRBV18
D: TRBD1
size: .
J: TRBJ1-1
CDR3: CASSPADRDGTEAFF
DNA: TGTGCCAGCTCACCGGCGGACAGGGATGGGACTGAAGCTTTCTTT

length: 17
V: TRBV5-1
D: TRBD1
size: once
J: TRBJ1-6
CDR3: CASSLGTAGTGSSPLHF
DNA: TGCGCCAGCAGCTTAGGGACCGCCGGGACAGGGAGCTCACCCCTCCACTTT

length: 15
V: TRBV11-2
D: .
size: .
J: TRBJ1-4
CDR3: CASSLSSLTNEKLFF
DNA: TGTGCCAGCAGCTTGTCGAGCCTAACTAATGAAAAACTGTTTTTT

length: 13
V: TRBV12-3/TRBV12-4
D: TRBD1
size: .
J: TRBJ1-2
CDR3: CASRSTGGYGYTF
DNA: TGTGCCAGCAGGTCGACAGGGGGCTATGGCTACACCTTC

length: 12
V: TRBV3-1/TRBV3-2
D: TRBD1
size: once
J: TRBJ1-1
CDR3: CASSKQDRAAFF
DNA: TGTGCCAGCAGCAAACAGGACAGGGCGGCTTTCTTT

length: 15
V: TRBV4-3
D: .
size: .
J: TRBJ2-1
CDR3: CASSQQRGFYNEQFF
DNA: TGCGCCAGCAGCCAACAACGGGGGTTTTACAATGAGCAGTTCTTC

length: 15
V: TRBV6-5
D: TRBD1
size: .
J: TRBJ1-5
CDR3: CASSSSGGSNQPQHF
DNA: TGTGCCAGCAGTTCATCAGGGGGAAGCAATCAGCCCCAGCATTTT

length: 12
V: TRBV6-5
D: .
size: .
J: TRBJ1-6
CDR3: CASSQFYSPLHF
DNA: TGTGCCAGCAGCCAGTTCTATTCACCCCTCCACTTT

length: 14
V: TRBV6-5
D: TRBD1
size: .
J: TRBJ2-3
CDR3: CASSWQGDRDTQYF
DNA: TGTGCCAGCAGTTGGCAGGGGGATAGAGATACGCAGTATTTT

length: 14
V: TRBV2
D: TRBD1
size: .
J: TRBJ1-6
CDR3: CASSDRGGYSPLHF
DNA: TGTGCCAGCAGTGATCGAGGGGGCTACTCACCCCTCCACTTT

length: 11
V: TRBV3-1/TRBV3-2
D: .
size: .
J: TRBJ1-1
CDR3: CASSSSSEAFF
DNA: TGTGCCAGCAGCTCCTCGAGTGAAGCTTTCTTT